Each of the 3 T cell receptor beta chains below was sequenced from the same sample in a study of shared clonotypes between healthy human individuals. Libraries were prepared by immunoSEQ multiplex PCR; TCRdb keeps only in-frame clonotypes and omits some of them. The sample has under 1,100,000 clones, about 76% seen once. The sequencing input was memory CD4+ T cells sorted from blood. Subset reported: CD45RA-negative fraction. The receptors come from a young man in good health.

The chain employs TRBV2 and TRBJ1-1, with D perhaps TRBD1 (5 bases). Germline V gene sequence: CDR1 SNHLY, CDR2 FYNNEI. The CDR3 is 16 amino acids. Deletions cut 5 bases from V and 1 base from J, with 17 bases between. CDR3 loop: CASSPRQGASNTEAFF. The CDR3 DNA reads TGTGCCAGCAGTCCCCGGCAGGGCGCGTCGAACACTGAAGCTTTCTTT.

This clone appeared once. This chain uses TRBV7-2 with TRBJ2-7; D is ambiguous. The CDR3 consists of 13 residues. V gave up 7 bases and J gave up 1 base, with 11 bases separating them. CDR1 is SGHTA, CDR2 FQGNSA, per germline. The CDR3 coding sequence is TGTGCCAGCACCGCGTATATTTCCTACGAGCAGTACTTC. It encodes CASTAYISYEQYF.

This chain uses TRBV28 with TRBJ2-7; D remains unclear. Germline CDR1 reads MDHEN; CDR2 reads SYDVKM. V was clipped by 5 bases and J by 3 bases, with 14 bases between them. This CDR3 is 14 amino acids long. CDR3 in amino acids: CASSPHTTHYEQYF. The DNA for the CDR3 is TGTGCCAGCAGTCCTCACACAACTCACTACGAGCAGTACTTC.